This T cell receptor beta chain was sequenced during a study of human T cells and chemical hapten exposure. In this sample, this clonotype turned up a few times. Antigen unknown. Whole-study results and caveats: Donors' alopecia may make their immune response differ from healthy people's. TCRs above 1 in 1000 frequency did not change with DPC sensitization. Significantly greater numbers of large CDR3 similarity clusters came from expanded TCRs than from controls.

Time point specified: patch test 1, 2 weeks after DPC sensitization. Treatment of the sample: therapeutic diphenylcyclopropenone sensitization with weekly scalp DPC. Phlebotomy was performed prior to application of every patch test. Each CDR3 protein gets one entry after TCRdb re-called the RACE reads with MiXCR. The table includes about 380,000 distinct CDR3 sequences, around 5% detected once. The sequenced sample was whole blood, obtained in connection with sensitization to the hapten diphenylcyclopropenone (DPC). This sequence was found in a woman in her fifties or sixties with alopecia areata. Some clones in this sample may be carry-over from other donors' samples.

The CDR3, as DNA: TGTGCCAGCAGTCACGGGACCAAGAACACTGAAGCTTTCTTT. This encodes CASSHGTKNTEAFF. The V and J genes are TRBV12-3 or TRBV12-4 and TRBJ1-1; tentative D call: TRBD1 (5 bases). Trimming left V 5 bases short and J 1 base short, with 11 bases between. The CDR3 spans 14 residues.